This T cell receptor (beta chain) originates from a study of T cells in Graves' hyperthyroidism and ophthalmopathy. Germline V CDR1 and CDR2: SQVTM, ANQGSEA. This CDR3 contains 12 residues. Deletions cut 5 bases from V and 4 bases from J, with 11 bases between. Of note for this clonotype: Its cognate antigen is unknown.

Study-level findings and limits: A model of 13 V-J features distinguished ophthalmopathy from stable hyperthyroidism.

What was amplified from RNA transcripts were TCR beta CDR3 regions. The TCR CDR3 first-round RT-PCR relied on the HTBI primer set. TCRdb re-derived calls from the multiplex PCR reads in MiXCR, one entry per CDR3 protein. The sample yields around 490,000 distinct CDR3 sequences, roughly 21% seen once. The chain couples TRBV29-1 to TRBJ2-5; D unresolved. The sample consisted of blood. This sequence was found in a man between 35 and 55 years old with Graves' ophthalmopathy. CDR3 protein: CSVRQDSETQYF. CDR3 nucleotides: TGCAGCGTTCGCCAGGATTCAGAGACCCAGTACTTC.